This T cell receptor (beta chain) comes out of a study of metastatic and nonmetastatic thyroid tumors. The overall study: Malignant thyroid and benign thyroid patients provided blood and tumor or nodule tissue whose repertoires were compared.

Regarding this clone: Its antigen is unknown.

Study findings and constraints: Reported TCR beta diversity, measured in blood and tumor, was significantly higher for malignant thyroid tumors than for benign nodules.

Not a single patient had been given any form of treatment at any point before undergoing thyroid surgery. Original handling: To classify distant metastasis in papillary thyroid cancer, a model was built from CDR3 differences across clinicopathological groups. MiXCR re-clonotyped the PCR reads for TCRdb. TCRdb, rather than the study authors, made the V and J calls. The repertoire consists of 6,000 or so clones, with 29% occurring once and the leading ten covering 40% to 50%. The CDR3 spans 15 residues. Germline V lookup: CDR1 SNHLY, CDR2 FYNNEI. V was pared by 6 bases and J by 6 bases, with 7 bases of the junction left unmatched.

The chain carries TRBV2 and TRBJ2-1; 11 bases line up with TRBD2. What was sequenced was adjacent normal tissue. The receptor's source is a female donor with papillary thyroid cancer or a benign thyroid nodule (not recorded which). Some clones in this sample may be carry-over from other donors' samples. CDR3 protein: CASSLTSGRSNEQFF. The CDR3 bases are TGTGCCAGCAGCCTTACTAGCGGGAGATCCAATGAGCAGTTCTTC.